The T cell receptor (beta chain) described here comes from a study of blood T cell repertoires in COVID-19. Original methodology: Amplification from reference gene primers served as the basis for estimated nucleated cell counts. This table comes from immunoSEQ multiplex PCR, and its TCRdb copy is limited to in-frame clones, with some not included. V and J calls and clone size follow that table, whereas D and trimming were derived from the DNA. Of hundreds of thousands of clones listed, around 88% were seen once; the top ten hold around 4.4%. The V and J ends lost 8 bases and 4 bases, in that order; junction bases with no gene match: 12. The CDR3 has 16 residues. Germline V gene data show CDR1 as SEHNR and CDR2 as FQNEAQ (reference sequence). This clone occurred once.

The rearrangement uses TRBV7-9 and TRBJ2-2, with 8 bases aligning to TRBD1. This TCR was recovered from a woman aged 25 to 45 with acute or convalescent COVID-19. The sequenced sample consisted of peripheral blood. The CDR3 nucleotides are TGTGCCAGCGGGGATTCAGGGGGCTTTAGCACCGGGGAGCTGTTTTTT. Residues: CASGDSGGFSTGELFF.